These T cell receptor beta chains were read from a single sample in a study of T cell repertoires in cytomegalovirus infection. Via MiXCR, TCRdb re-called the reads, giving one row per CDR3 protein. Of around 34,000 distinct CDR3 sequences in the sample, less than 60% were seen once. Antigens of these TCRs are unknown. Sequenced material: CD8+ T cells from cultured PBMCs, taken from culture after CMV antigen stimulation. Source of these receptors: a human donor in good health (CMV status not recorded). Some clones in this sample may be carry-over from other donors' samples. CDR3s include the opening cysteine and the closing phenylalanine or tryptophan. The D gene is left open where the match is weak. Only some rows state a clone size, as once, few, many or a class for expanded clones.

>TRBD1|-|TRBJ2-7|TRBV10-3
TGTGCCATCAACGACAGGGACGTCTACGAGCAGTACTTC
CAINDRDVYEQYF
>-|-|TRBJ1-1|TRBV4-1
TGCGCCAGCAGCCAAGTTGGGGGAGGCGGCACTGAAGCTTTCTTT
CASSQVGGGGTEAFF
>-|-|TRBJ2-3|TRBV4-2
TGTGCCAGCAGCGTTACACCCTACACAGATACGCAGTATTTT
CASSVTPYTDTQYF
>-|many|TRBJ1-2|TRBV7-2
TGTGCCAGCAGGGATCCTGGTGTGTGGGGCTACACCTTC
CASRDPGVWGYTF
>-|many|TRBJ2-3|TRBV7-6
TGTGCCAGCAGCTTAGAGGCCAGCGGTAGCACAGATACGCAGTATTTT
CASSLEASGSTDTQYF
>-|-|TRBJ1-6|TRBV7-3
TGTGCCAGCAGTTATCAACAGGAAAAGGGATCACCCCTCCACTTT
CASSYQQEKGSPLHF
>-|-|TRBJ1-6|TRBV6-5
TGTGCCAGCAGTCCCCGCCGGCAGGGTACTTCACCCCTCCACTTT
CASSPRRQGTSPLHF
>-|-|TRBJ2-3|TRBV7-2
TGTGCCAGCACCGCGTTGCTAGGCACAGATACGCAGTATTTT
CASTALLGTDTQYF
>-|once|TRBJ2-1|TRBV13
TGTGCCAGCAGCTTAAGGTCTGTCTACTCCTACAATGAGCAGTTCTTC
CASSLRSVYSYNEQFF
>-|once|TRBJ2-7|TRBV7-2
TGTGCCAGCAGCTTACCTACAGTGGGCTCCTACGAGCAGTACTTC
CASSLPTVGSYEQYF
>-|-|TRBJ2-7|TRBV27
TGTGCCAGCAGCTCTCCCTCGTGGAATTCCTACGAGCAGTACTTC
CASSSPSWNSYEQYF
>-|-|TRBJ2-2|TRBV28
TGTGCCAGCAGTTCGGGGGTGTTGCGGGGCCAAGGGACCGGGGAGCTGTTTTTT
CASSSGVLRGQGTGELFF
>TRBD1|few|TRBJ2-7|TRBV7-2
TGTGCCAGCAGCTTATTTTGGACAGGGGATTACGAGCAGTACTTC
CASSLFWTGDYEQYF
>TRBD2|-|TRBJ2-5|TRBV7-8
TGTGCCAGCAGCTTTAGATGGTCTAGCGGGGAAGAGACCCAGTACTTC
CASSFRWSSGEETQYF
>-|many|TRBJ2-1|TRBV7-9
TGTGCCAGCAGCTCTACCTGGACTGTCAATGAGCAGTTCTTC
CASSSTWTVNEQFF
>TRBD2|-|TRBJ2-1|TRBV2
TGTGCCAGCAGTGAAGAGGGACTAGCGAATGAGCAGTTCTTC
CASSEEGLANEQFF
>-|few|TRBJ2-1|TRBV7-8
TGTGCCAGCAGCCACCCCCGCGGGACAGCCTACAATGAGCAGTTCTTC
CASSHPRGTAYNEQFF
>TRBD2|many|TRBJ2-3|TRBV7-6
TGTGCCAGCAGCTTAGCGAGCGGGGGGGGGGATACGCAGTATTTT
CASSLASGGGDTQYF
>-|-|TRBJ2-1|TRBV6-1
TGTGCCAGCTCTAGATGGGGGCAGAGCTCCTACAATGAGCAGTTCTTC
CASSRWGQSSYNEQFF
>TRBD2|few|TRBJ2-5|TRBV7-2
TGTGCCAGCAGCTTAGGGGGAGCGGGAGGTCAAGAGACCCAGTACTTC
CASSLGGAGGQETQYF
>-|-|TRBJ1-4|TRBV6-1
TGTGCCAGCAGTCCGATCCCGACAGGCGAGGACGAAAAACTGTTTTTT
CASSPIPTGEDEKLFF
>-|few|TRBJ2-1|TRBV7-9
TGTGCCAGCAGCTTAGCTAGAGAGCAGTTCTTC
CASSLAREQFF
>TRBD1|-|TRBJ1-1|TRBV25-1
TGTGCCAGCAGTGGACAGGGGGCGTTCACTGAAGCTTTCTTT
CASSGQGAFTEAFF
>-|-|TRBJ2-5|TRBV5-5
TGTGCCAGCAGCTCGAGGGGGTTCAGTCAAGAGACCCAGTACTTC
CASSSRGFSQETQYF
>TRBD1|-|TRBJ2-7|TRBV5-1
TGCGCCAGCAGCACGGGGGACAGGCCAAACTCCTACGAGCAGTACTTC
CASSTGDRPNSYEQYF
>-|-|TRBJ1-1|TRBV7-2
TGTGCCAGCAGCCTCATTGGGCCCACTGAAGCTTTCTTT
CASSLIGPTEAFF
>-|once|TRBJ2-6|TRBV9
TGTGCCAGCAGCGTAGTGCCCGGAAGCTCTGGGGCCAACGTCCTGACTTTC
CASSVVPGSSGANVLTF
>TRBD2|-|TRBJ2-3|TRBV5-4
TGTGCCAGCAGCTTCTCCCAGACTAGCGGGGGAACCCCAGATACGCAGTATTTT
CASSFSQTSGGTPDTQYF
>-|-|TRBJ2-3|TRBV6-8
TGTGCCAGCAGTTGGGGGTCTGCGGGCACAGATACGCAGTATTTT
CASSWGSAGTDTQYF
>-|-|TRBJ2-1|TRBV29-1
TGCAGCGTTGATAGGGGGGCGGCGTACAATGAGCAGTTCTTC
CSVDRGAAYNEQFF
>TRBD1|-|TRBJ1-5|TRBV7-6
TGTGCCAGCAGCCCAAGTTTTGGACAGGGCAATCAGCCCCAGCATTTT
CASSPSFGQGNQPQHF
>-|-|TRBJ2-5|TRBV7-4
TGTGCCAGCAGAACTAACGAAGAGACCCAGTACTTC
CASRTNEETQYF
>-|-|TRBJ1-3|TRBV6-6
TGTGCCAGCAGCCGCCCTCGAAACACCATATATTTT
CASSRPRNTIYF
>-|once|TRBJ2-1|TRBV20-1
TGCAGTGCTAGAGATCCACGGAATGAGCAGTTCTTC
CSARDPRNEQFF
>-|-|TRBJ2-3|TRBV28
TGTGCCAGCAGTCCTGGACTCCTTACGGATACGCAGTATTTT
CASSPGLLTDTQYF
>-|few|TRBJ2-3|TRBV28
TGTGCCAGCAGTTTGTCGGGGGACCGCACAGATACGCAGTATTTT
CASSLSGDRTDTQYF
>TRBD1|once|TRBJ1-2|TRBV2
TGTGCCAGCAGCCCCGACAGGGGCGCTGGCTACACCTTC
CASSPDRGAGYTF
>TRBD1|-|TRBJ2-2|TRBV7-9
TGTGCCAGCAGCTTACCCCCAAACAGACAGGGGACCGGGGAGCTGTTTTTT
CASSLPPNRQGTGELFF
>-|-|TRBJ2-4|TRBV14
TGTGCCAGCAGCCAAGAATCGGCGGTAAACATTCAGTACTTC
CASSQESAVNIQYF
>-|-|TRBJ2-7|TRBV7-8
TGTGCCAGCAGCTCGATCCAGACCTACGAGCAGTACTTC
CASSSIQTYEQYF
>TRBD2|few|TRBJ2-7|TRBV7-9
TGTGCCAGCAGCTTAGGCGTTGGGACTAGCGGGGCCCGCTCCTACGAGCAGTACTTC
CASSLGVGTSGARSYEQYF
>-|-|TRBJ1-1|TRBV7-8
TGTGCCAGCAGCTCCACGAGCTGGGGTTCGAACACTGAAGCTTTCTTT
CASSSTSWGSNTEAFF
>TRBD1|-|TRBJ1-2|TRBV24-1
TGTGCCACCAGTGAAGGAGACAGGGGGATCTATGGCTACACCTTC
CATSEGDRGIYGYTF
>TRBD1|-|TRBJ2-3|TRBV6-4
TGTGCCAGCAGTGACGGGACAGGGTCAGATACGCAGTATTTT
CASSDGTGSDTQYF
>TRBD1|few|TRBJ2-2|TRBV28
TGTGCCAGCAGTTTCACAGGGGGCGCGAACACCGGGGAGCTGTTTTTT
CASSFTGGANTGELFF
>-|-|TRBJ2-5|TRBV7-6
TGTGCCAGCAGCCCCCGCAAGGTCGGAGGCCAGTACTTC
CASSPRKVGGQYF
>TRBD2|-|TRBJ2-1|TRBV7-8
TGTGCCAGCAGCTTAGTGGGGCGGGGGGGCCGGAATGAGCAGTTCTTC
CASSLVGRGGRNEQFF
>TRBD1|-|TRBJ2-7|TRBV11-2
TGTGCCAGCAGCTTAGCCCGGGGGGACAGGGACCTCTACGAGCAGTACTTC
CASSLARGDRDLYEQYF
>-|-|TRBJ1-1|TRBV19
TGTGCCAGTAGTATTAACCTCGGGCAGCTCCACACTGAAGCTTTCTTT
CASSINLGQLHTEAFF
>-|-|TRBJ2-2|TRBV6-4
TGTGCCAGCAGTGACTTTGGGAACACCGGGGAGCTGTTTTTT
CASSDFGNTGELFF
>-|-|TRBJ1-6|TRBV20-1
TGCAGTGCTAGAGATTCGGAGACAGCCTCGAATTCACCCCTCCACTTT
CSARDSETASNSPLHF
>-|-|TRBJ1-1|TRBV6-5
TGTGCCAGCAGTTACACGGGGGAGAACACTGAAGCTTTCTTT
CASSYTGENTEAFF
>-|-|TRBJ1-1|TRBV27
TGTGCCAGCACAGGGCGGGGTGACACTGAAGCTTTCTTT
CASTGRGDTEAFF
>-|many|TRBJ2-7|TRBV7-2
TGTGCCAGCAGCTTAATCTTAGGAACGGCTGATGCGGGCAGGTTCAACGAGCAGTACTTC
CASSLILGTADAGRFNEQYF
>-|-|TRBJ1-1|TRBV28
TGTGCCAGCAGTTTAAATGGAGACACTGAAGCTTTCTTT
CASSLNGDTEAFF
>TRBD1|-|TRBJ2-2|TRBV7-6
TGTGCCAGCAGCTTATTTGGTATTCCCGGGACAGGGTCGAACACCGGGGAGCTGTTTTTT
CASSLFGIPGTGSNTGELFF
>-|-|TRBJ2-2|TRBV27
TGTGCCACTACGGACGGTCTGACCCCCGGGGAGCTGTTTTTT
CATTDGLTPGELFF
>TRBD1|-|TRBJ1-1|TRBV12-3/TRBV12-4
TGTGCCAGCAGTCGTCCGGGACAGGGTCACACTGAAGCTTTCTTT
CASSRPGQGHTEAFF
>-|-|TRBJ2-7|TRBV4-1
TGCGCCAGCAGCCAAGCCGGGGCCGCCTACGAGCAGTACTTC
CASSQAGAAYEQYF
>-|-|TRBJ2-2|TRBV7-6
TGTGCCAGCAGCTTAAGTAACTCCGCGAACACCGGGGAGCTGTTTTTT
CASSLSNSANTGELFF